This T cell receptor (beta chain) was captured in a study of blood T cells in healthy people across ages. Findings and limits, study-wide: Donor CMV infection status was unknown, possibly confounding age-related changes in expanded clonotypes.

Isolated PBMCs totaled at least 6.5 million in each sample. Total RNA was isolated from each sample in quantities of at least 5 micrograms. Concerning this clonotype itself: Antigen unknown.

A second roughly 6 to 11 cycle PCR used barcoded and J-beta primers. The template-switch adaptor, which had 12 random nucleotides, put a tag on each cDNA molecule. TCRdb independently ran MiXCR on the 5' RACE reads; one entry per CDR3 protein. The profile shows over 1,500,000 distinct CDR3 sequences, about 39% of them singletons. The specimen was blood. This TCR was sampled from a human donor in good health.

The DNA of the CDR3 is TGTGCCAGCTGGAGGTCTGGGGCCAACGTCCTGACTTTC. Its protein product is CASWRSGANVLTF. The chain couples TRBV28 to TRBJ2-6, with D possibly being TRBD2 (5 bases). Trimming removed 8 bases from V and 1 base from J, with 6 bases in between. The CDR3 sequence is 13 residues long. The germline gives CDR1 MDHEN, CDR2 SYDVKM.